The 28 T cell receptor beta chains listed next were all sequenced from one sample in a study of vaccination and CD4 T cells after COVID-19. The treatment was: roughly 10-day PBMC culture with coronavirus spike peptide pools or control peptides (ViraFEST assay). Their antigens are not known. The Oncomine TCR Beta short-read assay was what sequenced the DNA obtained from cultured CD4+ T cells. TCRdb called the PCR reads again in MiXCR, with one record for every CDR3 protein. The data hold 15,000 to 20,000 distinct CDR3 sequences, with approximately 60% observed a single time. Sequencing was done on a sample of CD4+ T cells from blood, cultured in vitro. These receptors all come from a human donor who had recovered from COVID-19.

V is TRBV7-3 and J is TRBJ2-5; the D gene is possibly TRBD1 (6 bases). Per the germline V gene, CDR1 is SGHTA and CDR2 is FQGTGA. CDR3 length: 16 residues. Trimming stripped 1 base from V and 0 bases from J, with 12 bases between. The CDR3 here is CASSLNGQSYQETQYF. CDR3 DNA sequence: TGTGCCAGCAGCTTAAACGGACAGTCCTACCAAGAGACCCAGTACTTC.

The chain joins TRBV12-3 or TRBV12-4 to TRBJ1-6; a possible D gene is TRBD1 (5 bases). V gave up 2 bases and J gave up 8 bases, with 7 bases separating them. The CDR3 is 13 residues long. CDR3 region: CASSLSGDSPLHF. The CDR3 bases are TGTGCCAGCAGTTTATCGGGGGATTCACCCCTCCACTTT.

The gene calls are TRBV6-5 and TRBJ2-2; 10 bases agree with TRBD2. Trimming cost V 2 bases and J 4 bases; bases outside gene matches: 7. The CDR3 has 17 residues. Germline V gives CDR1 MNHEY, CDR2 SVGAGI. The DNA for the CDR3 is TGTGCCAGCAGTTACGACTGGGCTAGCGGGAGCACCGGGGAGCTGTTTTTT. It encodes CASSYDWASGSTGELFF.

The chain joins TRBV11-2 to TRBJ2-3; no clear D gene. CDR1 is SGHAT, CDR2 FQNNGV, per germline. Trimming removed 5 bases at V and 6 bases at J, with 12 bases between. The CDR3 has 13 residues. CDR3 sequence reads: CASSPGPADTQYF. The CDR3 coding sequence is TGTGCCAGCAGCCCTGGACCGGCGGATACGCAGTATTTT.

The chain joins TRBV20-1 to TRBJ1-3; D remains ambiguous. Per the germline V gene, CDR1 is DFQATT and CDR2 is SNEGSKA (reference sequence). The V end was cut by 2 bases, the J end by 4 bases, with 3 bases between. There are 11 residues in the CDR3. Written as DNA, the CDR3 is TGCAGTGCTAGACTAGGAAACACCATATATTTT. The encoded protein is CSARLGNTIYF.

CDR3 in DNA: TGTGCCAGTATTAGGAGACACCAGTCCACCGGGGAGCTGTTTTTT. It translates to CASIRRHQSTGELFF. The J gene is TRBJ2-2, the V gene TRBV12-3 or TRBV12-4, with D hard to call. V shed 9 bases and J shed 4 bases, with 18 bases lying between them. The CDR3 length is 15 residues.

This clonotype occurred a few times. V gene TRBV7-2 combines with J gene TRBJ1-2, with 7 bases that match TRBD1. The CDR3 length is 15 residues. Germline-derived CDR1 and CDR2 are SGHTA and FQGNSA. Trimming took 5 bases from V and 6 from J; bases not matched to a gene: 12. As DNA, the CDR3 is TGTGCCAGCAGCCAAACCCGACAGGGTAATGATGGCTACACCTTC. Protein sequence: CASSQTRQGNDGYTF.

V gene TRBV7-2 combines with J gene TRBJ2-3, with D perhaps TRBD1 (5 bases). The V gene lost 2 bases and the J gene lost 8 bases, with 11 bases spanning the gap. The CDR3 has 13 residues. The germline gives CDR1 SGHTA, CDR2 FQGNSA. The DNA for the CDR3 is TGTGCCAGCAGCTTACCATCACAGGTTACGCAGTATTTT. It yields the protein CASSLPSQVTQYF.

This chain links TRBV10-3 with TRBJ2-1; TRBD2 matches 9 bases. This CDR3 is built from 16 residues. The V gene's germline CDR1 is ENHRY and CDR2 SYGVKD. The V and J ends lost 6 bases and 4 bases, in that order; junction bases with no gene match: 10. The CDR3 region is CAIRASLAGVYNEQFF. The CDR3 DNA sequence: TGTGCCATCAGGGCCTCTTTAGCGGGAGTTTACAATGAGCAGTTCTTC.

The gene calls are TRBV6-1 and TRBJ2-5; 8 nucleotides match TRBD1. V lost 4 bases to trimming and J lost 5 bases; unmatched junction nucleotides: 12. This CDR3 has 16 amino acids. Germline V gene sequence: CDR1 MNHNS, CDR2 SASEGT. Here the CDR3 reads CASSVQTGATLETQYF. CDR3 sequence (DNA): TGTGCCAGCAGTGTTCAGACAGGGGCCACCTTGGAGACCCAGTACTTC.

CDR3 sequence reads: CASSPLGGQRSTDTQYF. For the CDR3, the DNA is TGTGCCAGCAGCCCCCTTGGGGGCCAGCGGAGCACAGATACGCAGTATTTT. V is TRBV4-2 and J is TRBJ2-3; maybe TRBD1 (6 bases). Trimming removed 4 bases at V and 0 bases at J, with 17 bases between. Germline lookup yields CDR1 LGHNA and CDR2 YNFKEQ. The CDR3 runs 17 residues.

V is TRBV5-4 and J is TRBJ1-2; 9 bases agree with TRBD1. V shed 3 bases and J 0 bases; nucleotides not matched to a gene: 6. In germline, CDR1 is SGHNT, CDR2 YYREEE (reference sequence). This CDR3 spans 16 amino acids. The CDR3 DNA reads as TGTGCCAGCAGCTCTGGACAGGGGAGTACTAACTATGGCTACACCTTC. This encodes CASSSGQGSTNYGYTF.

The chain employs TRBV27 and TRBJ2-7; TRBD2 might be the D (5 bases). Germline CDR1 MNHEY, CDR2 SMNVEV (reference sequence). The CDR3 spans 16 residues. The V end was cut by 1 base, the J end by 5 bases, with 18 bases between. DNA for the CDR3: TGTGCCAGCAGTTTATGGCAGGCAGGTGAGAGGGACGAGCAGTACTTC. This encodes CASSLWQAGERDEQYF.

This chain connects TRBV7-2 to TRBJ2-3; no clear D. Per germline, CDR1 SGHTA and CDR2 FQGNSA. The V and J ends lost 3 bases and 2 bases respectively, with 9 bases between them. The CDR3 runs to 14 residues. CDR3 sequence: CASSFGGYTDTQYF. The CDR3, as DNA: TGTGCCAGCAGCTTCGGCGGATACACAGATACGCAGTATTTT. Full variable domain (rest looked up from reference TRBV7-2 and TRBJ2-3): GAGVSQSPSNKVTEKGKDVELRCDPISGHTALYWYRQSLGQGLEFLIYFQGNSAPDKSGLPSDRFSAERTGGSVSTLTIQRTQQEDSAVYLCASSFGGYTDTQYFGPGTRLTVL.

In DNA, the CDR3 is TGTGCCAGCAGCTTCGGGAACTATCAGCCCCAGCATTTT. It codes for CASSFGNYQPQHF. J is TRBJ1-5 and V is TRBV7-2; D is undetermined. V shed 3 bases and J shed 5 bases, with 8 bases lying between them. The CDR3 consists of 13 residues. Germline CDR1 SGHTA, CDR2 FQGNSA.

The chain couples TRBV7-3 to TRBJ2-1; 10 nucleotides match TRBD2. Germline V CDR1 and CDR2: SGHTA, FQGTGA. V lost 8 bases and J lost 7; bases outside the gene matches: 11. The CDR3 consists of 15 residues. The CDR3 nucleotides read TGTGCCAGCCGCCCCGCTAGCGGGAGTATAAATGAGCAGTTCTTC. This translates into CASRPASGSINEQFF.

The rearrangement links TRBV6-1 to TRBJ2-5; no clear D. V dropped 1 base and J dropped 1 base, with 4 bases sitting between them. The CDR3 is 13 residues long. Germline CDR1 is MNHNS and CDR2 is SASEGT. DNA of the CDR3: TGTGCCAGCAGTGAAGGGATCCAAGAGACCCAGTACTTC. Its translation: CASSEGIQETQYF.

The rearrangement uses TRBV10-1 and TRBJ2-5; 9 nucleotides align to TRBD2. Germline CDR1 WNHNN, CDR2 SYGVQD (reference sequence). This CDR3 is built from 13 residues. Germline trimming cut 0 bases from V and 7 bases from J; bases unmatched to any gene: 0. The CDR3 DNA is TGCGCCAGCAGTGAGTCTAGCGGGGGGACCCAGTACTTC. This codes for CASSESSGGTQYF.

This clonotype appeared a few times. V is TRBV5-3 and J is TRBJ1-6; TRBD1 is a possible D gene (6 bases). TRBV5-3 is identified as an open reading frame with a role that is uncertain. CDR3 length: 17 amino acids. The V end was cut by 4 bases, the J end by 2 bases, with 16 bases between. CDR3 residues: CARSRGPQGTYNSPLHF. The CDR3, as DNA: TGTGCCAGAAGCCGCGGACCCCAGGGGACCTATAATTCACCCCTCCACTTT.

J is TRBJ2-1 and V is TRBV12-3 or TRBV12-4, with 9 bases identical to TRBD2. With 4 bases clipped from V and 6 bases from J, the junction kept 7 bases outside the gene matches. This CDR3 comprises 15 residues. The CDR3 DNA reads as TGTGCCAGCAGTTCCCTCGCGCGGGAGGGCAATGAGCAGTTCTTC. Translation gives CASSSLAREGNEQFF.

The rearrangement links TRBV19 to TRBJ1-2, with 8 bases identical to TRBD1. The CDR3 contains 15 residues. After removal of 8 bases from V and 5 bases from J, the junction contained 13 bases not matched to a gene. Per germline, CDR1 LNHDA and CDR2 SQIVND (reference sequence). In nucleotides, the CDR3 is TGTGCCAGTCACCACTTTCCGGGACAGGCTTATGGCTACACCTTC. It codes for CASHHFPGQAYGYTF.

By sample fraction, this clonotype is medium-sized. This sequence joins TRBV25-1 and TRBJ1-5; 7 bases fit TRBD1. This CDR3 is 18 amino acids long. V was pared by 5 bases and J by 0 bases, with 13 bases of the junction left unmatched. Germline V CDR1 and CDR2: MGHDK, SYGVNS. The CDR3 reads CASSPGGGGPVSNQPQHF. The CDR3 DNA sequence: TGTGCCAGCAGTCCGGGGGGAGGGGGCCCCGTTAGCAATCAGCCCCAGCATTTT. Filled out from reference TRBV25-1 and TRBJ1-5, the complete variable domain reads EADIYQTPRYLVIGTGKKITLECSQTMGHDKMYWYQQDPGMELHLIHYSYGVNSTEKGDLSSESTVSRIRTEHFPLTLESARPSHTSQYLCASSPGGGGPVSNQPQHFGDGTRLSIL.

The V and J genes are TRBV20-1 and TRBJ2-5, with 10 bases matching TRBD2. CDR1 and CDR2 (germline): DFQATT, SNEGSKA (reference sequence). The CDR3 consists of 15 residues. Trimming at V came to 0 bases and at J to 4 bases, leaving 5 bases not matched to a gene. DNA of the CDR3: TGCAGTGCTAGAGATCGCCTAGCGGGAGTAGAGACCCAGTACTTC. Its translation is CSARDRLAGVETQYF.

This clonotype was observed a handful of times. CDR3 nucleotide sequence: TGTGCCAGCAGCTTAGAACAGGGACGTGGCTACACCTTC. Protein sequence: CASSLEQGRGYTF. V and J are TRBV7-9 and TRBJ1-2; D is possibly TRBD1 (6 bases). Looked up from germline, CDR1 is SEHNR and CDR2 is FQNEAQ (reference sequence). Trimming removed 1 base at V and 7 bases at J, with 10 bases between. The CDR3 length is 13 residues. Filled out from reference TRBV7-9 and TRBJ1-2, the complete variable domain reads DTGVSQNPRHKITKRGQNVTFRCDPISEHNRLYWYRQTLGQGPEFLTYFQNEAQLEKSRLLSDRFSAERPKGSFSTLEIQRTEQGDSAMYLCASSLEQGRGYTFGSGTRLTVV.

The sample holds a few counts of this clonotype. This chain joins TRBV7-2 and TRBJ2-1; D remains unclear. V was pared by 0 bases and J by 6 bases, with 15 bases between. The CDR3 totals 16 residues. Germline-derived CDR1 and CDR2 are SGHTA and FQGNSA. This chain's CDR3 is CASSLALDSDSNEQFF. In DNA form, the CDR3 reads TGTGCCAGCAGCTTAGCGTTGGATTCAGATTCCAATGAGCAGTTCTTC.

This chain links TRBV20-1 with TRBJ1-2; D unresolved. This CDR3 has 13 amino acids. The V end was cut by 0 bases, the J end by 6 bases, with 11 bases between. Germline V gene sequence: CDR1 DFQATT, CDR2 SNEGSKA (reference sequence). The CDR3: CSARDPNSNGYTF. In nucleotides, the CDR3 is TGCAGTGCTAGAGATCCCAACAGTAATGGCTACACCTTC.

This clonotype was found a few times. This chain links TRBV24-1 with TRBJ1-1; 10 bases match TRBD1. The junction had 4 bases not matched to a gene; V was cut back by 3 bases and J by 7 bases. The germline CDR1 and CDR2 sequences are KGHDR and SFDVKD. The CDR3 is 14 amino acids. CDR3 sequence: CATSDPGQGNEAFF. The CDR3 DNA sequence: TGTGCCACCAGTGATCCGGGACAGGGGAATGAAGCTTTCTTT.

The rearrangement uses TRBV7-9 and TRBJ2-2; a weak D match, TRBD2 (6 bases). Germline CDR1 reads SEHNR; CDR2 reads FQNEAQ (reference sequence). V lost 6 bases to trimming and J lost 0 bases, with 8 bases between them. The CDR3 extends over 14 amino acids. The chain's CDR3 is CASRSGANTGELFF. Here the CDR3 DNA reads TGTGCCAGCAGATCGGGGGCGAACACCGGGGAGCTGTTTTTT.